A selection of T cell receptor beta chains follows, all from one sample in a study of cytomegalovirus exposure and HLA in healthy donors. Libraries were prepared by immunoSEQ multiplex PCR; TCRdb keeps only in-frame clonotypes and omits some of them. The sample lists 95,000 to 130,000 clones, about 10% occurring once. Sample: PBMCs. All receptors derive from a man aged 25 to 40 in good health and CMV-seronegative. CDR3s include the opening cysteine and the closing phenylalanine or tryptophan. A D gene is named only where the DNA matches it firmly. Rows give clone size only sometimes, using once, few, many, or a class for an expanded clone.

TRBD2	TRBV27	TRBJ2-5	.	CASRFGTSFPGTQYF	TGTGCCAGCAGATTTGGGACTAGCTTTCCGGGGACCCAGTACTTC
TRBD1	TRBV7-9	TRBJ1-6	.	CASSSALRDSSYNSPLHF	TGTGCCAGCAGCTCGGCTCTCCGGGACAGCTCCTATAATTCACCCCTTCACTTT
TRBD1	TRBV5-1	TRBJ2-1	few	CASSGGQGSNEQFF	TGCGCCAGCAGCGGGGGACAGGGAAGCAATGAGCAGTTCTTC
.	TRBV19	TRBJ1-2	few	CAGFGSPGGYTF	TGTGCCGGGTTCGGGTCCCCCGGTGGCTACACCTTC
.	TRBV11-2	TRBJ2-2	.	CASSPLVTGELFF	TGTGCCAGCAGCCCCCTTGTAACCGGGGAGCTGTTTTTT
.	TRBV6-5	TRBJ1-1	.	CASKRQAKNTEAFF	TGTGCCAGCAAGCGACAGGCGAAGAACACTGAAGCTTTCTTT
TRBD1	TRBV5-6	TRBJ2-5	.	CASSLATGAVQETQYF	TGTGCCAGCAGCTTGGCCACAGGGGCGGTCCAAGAGACCCAGTACTTC
.	TRBV5-4	TRBJ1-2	few	CASSLGEWAGYTF	TGTGCCAGCAGCTTGGGAGAATGGGCTGGCTACACCTTC
TRBD2	TRBV10-1	TRBJ2-7	.	CASSEGTSSGRWNEQYF	TGCGCCAGCAGTGAGGGAACGTCGAGCGGGAGGTGGAACGAGCAGTACTTC
TRBD2	TRBV28	TRBJ2-4	.	CASRLAGENENIQYF	TGTGCCAGCAGACTCGCGGGAGAGAACGAAAACATTCAGTACTTC
.	TRBV21-1	TRBJ2-3	few	CAPSGSGKVDTQYF	TGTGCCCCCTCTGGCAGCGGGAAGGTGGATACGCAGTATTTT
.	TRBV7-9	TRBJ1-4	.	CASSLEAGVKLFF	TGTGCCAGCAGCTTAGAGGCAGGTGTCAAACTGTTTTTT
TRBD2	TRBV5-1	TRBJ2-5	.	CASSLGYGLGQETQYF	TGCGCCAGCAGCTTGGGGTATGGACTAGGCCAAGAGACCCAGTACTTC
.	TRBV27	TRBJ2-3	few	CASSTTPGTDTQYF	TGTGCCAGCAGTACCACTCCGGGGACAGATACGCAGTATTTT
TRBD1	TRBV6-1	TRBJ2-5	.	CASSTTGGWAQYF	TGTGCCAGCAGTACGACAGGGGGCTGGGCCCAGTACTTC
TRBD1	TRBV7-6	TRBJ2-1	few	CASSSPPGQGGYNEQFF	TGTGCCAGCAGCTCACCACCGGGACAGGGGGGATACAATGAGCAGTTCTTC
.	TRBV10-3	TRBJ1-4	.	CAISVSGEEKLFF	TGTGCCATCAGTGTATCCGGGGAGGAAAAACTGTTTTTT
TRBD2	TRBV5-4	TRBJ2-2	.	CASSRTSGGTGELFF	TGTGCCAGCAGCAGGACTAGCGGGGGTACCGGGGAGCTGTTTTTT
TRBD1	TRBV4-2	TRBJ1-2	few	CASSQVPTTGVGYTF	TGTGCCAGCAGCCAAGTCCCTACAACAGGGGTTGGCTACACCTTC
.	TRBV27	TRBJ2-7	few	CASSMRGSYEQYF	TGTGCCAGCAGTATGCGGGGTTCCTACGAGCAGTACTTC
TRBD1	TRBV7-8	TRBJ2-3	few	CASSSPPDRATDTQYF	TGTGCCAGCAGCTCACCCCCCGACAGGGCGACAGATACGCAGTATTTT
TRBD2	TRBV7-2	TRBJ2-3	.	CASSLRAGGITDTQYF	TGTGCCAGCAGCTTACGAGCGGGGGGAATCACAGATACGCAGTATTTT
.	TRBV30	TRBJ2-4	few	CAWGTGAGNIQYF	TGTGCCTGGGGCACAGGAGCTGGTAACATTCAGTACTTC
TRBD2	TRBV13	TRBJ2-3	few	CASSLVASGGLDTQYF	TGTGCCAGCAGCTTAGTGGCTAGCGGGGGGCTAGATACGCAGTATTTT
.	TRBV6-1	TRBJ1-2	.	CASSEASGYGYTF	TGTGCCAGCAGTGAAGCTAGCGGCTATGGCTACACCTTC
.	TRBV5-5	TRBJ2-7	.	CASSLGLKNYEQYF	TGTGCCAGCAGCTTGGGACTTAAGAACTACGAGCAGTACTTC
TRBD1	TRBV11-2	TRBJ1-4	.	CASRLTGSTNEKLFF	TGTGCCAGCAGGCTGACAGGGTCAACTAATGAAAAACTGTTTTTT
TRBD2	TRBV7-6	TRBJ2-2	.	CASSLGRILAGTNTGELFF	TGTGCCAGCAGCCTGGGACGGATACTAGCGGGAACGAACACCGGGGAGCTGTTTTTT
.	TRBV12-5	TRBJ2-7	few	CASGLGTLVVGQYF	TGTGCTAGTGGTTTGGGAACTCTCGTTGTCGGGCAGTACTTC
TRBD1	TRBV10-3	TRBJ2-7	.	CAISPDRENEQYF	TGTGCCATCAGCCCGGACAGGGAAAACGAGCAGTACTTC
.	TRBV11-3	TRBJ2-5	few	CASSRGLQETQYF	TGTGCCAGCAGCCGGGGTCTTCAAGAGACCCAGTACTTC
TRBD2	TRBV27	TRBJ2-2	few	CASSWGGLAGGLPGELFF	TGTGCCAGCAGTTGGGGTGGACTAGCGGGAGGATTGCCCGGGGAGCTGTTTTTT
.	TRBV28	TRBJ2-1	.	CASTPAYNEQFF	TGTGCCAGCACTCCCGCGTACAATGAGCAGTTCTTC
TRBD1	TRBV9	TRBJ1-1	few	CASSGDRGNTEAFF	TGTGCCAGCAGCGGGGACAGGGGGAACACTGAAGCTTTCTTT
.	TRBV5-1	TRBJ2-7	.	CASSPNREERQYF	TGCGCCAGCAGCCCAAACAGGGAAGAGAGGCAGTACTTC
.	TRBV19	TRBJ1-6	.	CASSPGPPESYNSPLHF	TGTGCCAGTAGCCCCGGCCCCCCGGAGTCCTATAATTCACCCCTCCACTTT
TRBD2	TRBV10-3	TRBJ2-1	few	CAISEPGTSGRAYNEQFF	TGTGCCATCAGTGAACCAGGGACTAGCGGGAGGGCCTACAATGAGCAGTTCTTC
TRBD1	TRBV7-2	TRBJ1-6	many	CASSQQGANNSPLHF	TGTGCCAGCAGCCAACAGGGGGCAAATAATTCACCCCTCCACTTT
TRBD1	TRBV7-3	TRBJ2-3	few	CASSQSTGVDTQYF	TGTGCCAGCAGCCAGTCGACAGGGGTAGATACGCAGTATTTT
.	TRBV7-9	TRBJ2-7	few	CASSLGGGNEQYF	TGTGCCAGCAGCTTAGGCGGAGGGAACGAGCAGTACTTC
.	TRBV19	TRBJ2-5	.	CASSRSDRYQETQYF	TGTGCCAGTAGTAGAAGTGACAGGTACCAAGAGACCCAGTACTTC
TRBD2	TRBV7-6	TRBJ2-1	few	CASSALLAGEQFF	TGTGCCAGCAGCGCATTACTAGCGGGGGAGCAGTTCTTC
.	TRBV9	TRBJ2-6	.	CASSVVGRASSGANVLTF	TGTGCCAGCAGCGTAGTTGGCAGGGCAAGCTCTGGGGCCAACGTCCTGACTTTC
TRBD1	TRBV4-1	TRBJ2-7	.	CASSQARGQVDEQYF	TGCGCCAGCAGCCAAGCCCGGGGACAGGTAGACGAGCAGTACTTC
.	TRBV7-3	TRBJ2-2	few	CASSLLANTGELFF	TGTGCCAGCAGCCTACTAGCGAACACCGGGGAGCTGTTTTTT
TRBD1	TRBV5-6	TRBJ2-7	.	CASRLQGQGPYEQYF	TGTGCCAGCAGACTCCAGGGACAGGGTCCCTACGAGCAGTACTTC
TRBD1	TRBV10-2	TRBJ1-2	.	CASSESPTGGIYGYTF	TGCGCCAGCAGTGAGTCCCCGACAGGGGGAATCTATGGCTACACCTTC